The present T cell receptor (beta chain) was sequenced within a study of blood T cell repertoires in COVID-19 (dated by TCRdb to 2018 to 2020). Regarding the research as a whole: Samples from collaborators originated in the United States, Italy and Spain and spanned both the acute and convalescent phases of COVID-19. The prospective study material was composed of cDNA or gDNA derived from T cells, B-cell-depleted T cells, or PBMCs. Deeply sampled blood TCRbeta repertoires from subjects exposed to, actively infected with, or recovered from COVID-19 were included in the dataset. The repertoires were released in a freely available public database intended as a resource for research on the immune response to SARS-CoV-2. Samples came from the ongoing ImmuneRACE study (first 160 participants) plus 1,254 subjects from 6 global collaborators. The sample metadata nearly always contained a de-identified subject ID, COVID-19 status, age in years and sex. HLA class I and class II types, where available, came from metadata supplied by the sample provider rather than from assay-based typing.

Paper-wide results and their limitations: Clinical and demographic metadata were provided uncurated, with the amount varying by source and participant.

The collaborating institutions used their own protocols to collect whole blood in K2EDTA tubes. For TCRbeta analysis, collaborator samples were shipped as frozen whole blood, as isolated PBMCs, or as DNA extracted from either sample type. Regarding this clone: What antigen it recognizes has not been identified. The sample holds no much larger clone one base away, and base qualities are not on file.

The immunoSEQ Assay, a bias-controlled multiplex PCR, was used to amplify TCRbeta CDR3 regions from genomic DNA. The original methods were these. The number of nucleated cells in each sample was estimated from the amplification of reference gene primers within the assay. To quantify the absolute abundance of each unique TCRbeta CDR3 rearrangement, sequence reads were collapsed and filtered. For each sample, productive Simpson clonality was calculated as the square root of Simpson's diversity index over productive rearrangements. The clones in this table, taken by TCRdb from immuneACCESS, are in-frame only. Not every clone is retained; where verified, under half of the shortfall comes from an unresolved V gene, and the cause of the rest is unknown. From that table come the V and J calls and clone size; the DNA was used to work out D and trimming. A total of about 50,000 clones appear in this sample, roughly 84% of them only once. 5.5% to 7.5% of the sample rests with the top ten.

Its CDR3 holds 14 amino acids, cysteine through phenylalanine. Of all the DNA, just the CDR3 is kept, 42 bases in frame from base 1. Via the germline V gene, CDR1 is MNHEY and CDR2 SVGAGI. For this chain, trimming is 7 bases at the V end and 6 bases at the J end, and the number of junction bases without a gene match is 7. The chain employs TRBV6-5 and TRBJ2-3; 10 bases in between match TRBD1. Specimen: peripheral blood. The sequence came from a man between 50 and 59 years old with active COVID-19. The CDR3 protein: CASTLTGGYDTQYF. The nucleotide sequence is TGTGCCAGCACTTTGACAGGGGGCTACGATACGCAGTATTTT.